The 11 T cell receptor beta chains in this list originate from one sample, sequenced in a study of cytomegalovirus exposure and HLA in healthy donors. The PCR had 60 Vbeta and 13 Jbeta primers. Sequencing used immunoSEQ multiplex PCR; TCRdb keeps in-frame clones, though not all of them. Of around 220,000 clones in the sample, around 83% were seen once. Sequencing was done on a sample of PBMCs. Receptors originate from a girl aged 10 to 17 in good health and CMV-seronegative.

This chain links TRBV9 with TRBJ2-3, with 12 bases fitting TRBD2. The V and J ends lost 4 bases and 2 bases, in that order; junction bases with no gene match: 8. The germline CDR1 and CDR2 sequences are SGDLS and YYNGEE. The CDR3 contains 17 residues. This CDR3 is CASSSTRTSGATDTQYF. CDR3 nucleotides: TGTGCCAGCAGCTCAACCCGGACTAGCGGGGCCACAGATACGCAGTATTTT.

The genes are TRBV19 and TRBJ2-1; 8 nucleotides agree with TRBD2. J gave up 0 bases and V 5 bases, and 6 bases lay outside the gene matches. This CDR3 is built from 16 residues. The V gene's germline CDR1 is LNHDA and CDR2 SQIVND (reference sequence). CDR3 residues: CASSPQSGSSYNEQFF. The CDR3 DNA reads TGTGCCAGTAGTCCTCAGAGCGGGAGCTCCTACAATGAGCAGTTCTTC.

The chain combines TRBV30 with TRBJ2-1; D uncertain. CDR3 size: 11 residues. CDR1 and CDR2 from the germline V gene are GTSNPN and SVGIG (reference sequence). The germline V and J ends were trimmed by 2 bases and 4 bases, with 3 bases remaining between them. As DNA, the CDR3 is TGTGCCTGGAGTTTATACAATGAGCAGTTCTTC. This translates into CAWSLYNEQFF.

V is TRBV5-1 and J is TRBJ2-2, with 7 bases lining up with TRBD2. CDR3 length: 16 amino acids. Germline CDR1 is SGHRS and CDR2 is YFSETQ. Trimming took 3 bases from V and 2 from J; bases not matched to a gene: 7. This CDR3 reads CASSWKAGTNTGELFF. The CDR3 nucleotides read TGCGCCAGCAGCTGGAAAGCGGGAACAAACACCGGGGAGCTGTTTTTT.

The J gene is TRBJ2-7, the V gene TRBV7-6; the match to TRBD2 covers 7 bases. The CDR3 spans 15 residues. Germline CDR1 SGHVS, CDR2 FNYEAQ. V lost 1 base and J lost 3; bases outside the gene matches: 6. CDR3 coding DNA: TGTGCCAGCAGCTTAGGAGGGCAGCGGGGCTACGAGCAGTACTTC. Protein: CASSLGGQRGYEQYF.

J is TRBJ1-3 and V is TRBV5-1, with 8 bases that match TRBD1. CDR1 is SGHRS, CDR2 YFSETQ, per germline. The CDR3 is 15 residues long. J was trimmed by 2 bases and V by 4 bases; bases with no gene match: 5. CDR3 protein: CASSPWTGTGNTIYF. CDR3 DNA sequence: TGCGCCAGCAGCCCCTGGACAGGGACTGGAAACACCATATATTTT.

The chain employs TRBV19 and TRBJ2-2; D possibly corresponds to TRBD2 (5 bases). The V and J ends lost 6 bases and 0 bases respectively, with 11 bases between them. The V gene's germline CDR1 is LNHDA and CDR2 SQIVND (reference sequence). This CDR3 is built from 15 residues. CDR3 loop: CASRVDGTNTGELFF. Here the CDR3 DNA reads TGTGCCAGTAGGGTCGACGGGACGAACACCGGGGAGCTGTTTTTT.

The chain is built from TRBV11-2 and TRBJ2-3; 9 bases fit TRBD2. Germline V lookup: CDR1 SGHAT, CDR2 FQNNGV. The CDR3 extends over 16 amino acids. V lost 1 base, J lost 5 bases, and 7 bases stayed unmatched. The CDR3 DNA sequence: TGTGCCAGCAGCTTAGTTGCGCGGGGGGGCGGAGATACGCAGTATTTT. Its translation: CASSLVARGGGDTQYF.

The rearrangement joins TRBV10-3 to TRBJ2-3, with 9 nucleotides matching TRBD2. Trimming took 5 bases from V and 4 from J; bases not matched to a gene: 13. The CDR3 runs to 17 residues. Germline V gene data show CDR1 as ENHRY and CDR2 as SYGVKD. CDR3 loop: CAISPGTSSGRPDTQYF. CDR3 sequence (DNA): TGTGCCATCAGTCCCGGGACTAGCTCGGGTCGGCCAGATACGCAGTATTTT.

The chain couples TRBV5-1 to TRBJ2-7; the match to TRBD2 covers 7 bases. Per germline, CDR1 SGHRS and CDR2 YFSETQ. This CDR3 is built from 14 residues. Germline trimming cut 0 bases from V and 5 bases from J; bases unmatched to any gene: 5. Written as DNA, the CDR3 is TGCGCCAGCAGCTTGGTTGGGGAGGGAAACGAGCAGTACTTC. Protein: CASSLVGEGNEQYF.

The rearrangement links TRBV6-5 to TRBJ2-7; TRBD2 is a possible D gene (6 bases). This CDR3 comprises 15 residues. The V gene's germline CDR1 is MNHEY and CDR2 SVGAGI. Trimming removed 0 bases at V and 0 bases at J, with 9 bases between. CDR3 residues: CASSYSGGPSYEQYF. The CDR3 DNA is TGTGCCAGCAGTTACTCGGGGGGTCCCTCCTACGAGCAGTACTTC.